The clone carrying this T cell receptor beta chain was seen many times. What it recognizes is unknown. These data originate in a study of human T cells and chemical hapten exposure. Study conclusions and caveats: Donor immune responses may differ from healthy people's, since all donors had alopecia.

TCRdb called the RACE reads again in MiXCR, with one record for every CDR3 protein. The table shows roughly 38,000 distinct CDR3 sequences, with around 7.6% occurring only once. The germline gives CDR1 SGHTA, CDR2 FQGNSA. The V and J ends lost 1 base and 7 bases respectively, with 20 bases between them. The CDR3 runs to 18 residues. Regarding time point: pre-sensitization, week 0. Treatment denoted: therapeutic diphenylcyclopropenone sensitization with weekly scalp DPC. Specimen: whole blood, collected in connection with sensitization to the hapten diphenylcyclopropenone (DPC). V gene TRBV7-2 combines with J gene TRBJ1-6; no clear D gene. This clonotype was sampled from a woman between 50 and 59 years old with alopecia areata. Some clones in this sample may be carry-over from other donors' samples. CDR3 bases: TGTGCCAGCAGCTTAGTCCCCCATTTTTTGGGAGGCAATTCACCCCTCCACTTT. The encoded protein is CASSLVPHFLGGNSPLHF.